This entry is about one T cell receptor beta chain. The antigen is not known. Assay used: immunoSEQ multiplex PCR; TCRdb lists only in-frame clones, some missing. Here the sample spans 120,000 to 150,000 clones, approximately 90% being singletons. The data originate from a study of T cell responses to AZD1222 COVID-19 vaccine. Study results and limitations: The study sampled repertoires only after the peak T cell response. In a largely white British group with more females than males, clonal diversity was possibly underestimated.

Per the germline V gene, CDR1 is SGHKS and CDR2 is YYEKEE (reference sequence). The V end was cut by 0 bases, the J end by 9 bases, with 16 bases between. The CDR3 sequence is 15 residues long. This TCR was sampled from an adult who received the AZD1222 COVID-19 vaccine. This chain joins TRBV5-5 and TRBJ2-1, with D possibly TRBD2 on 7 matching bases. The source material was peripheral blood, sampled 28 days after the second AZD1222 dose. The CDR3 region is CASSLEGGRVTEQFF. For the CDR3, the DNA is TGTGCCAGCAGCTTGGAGGGGGGGCGCGTCACTGAGCAGTTCTTC. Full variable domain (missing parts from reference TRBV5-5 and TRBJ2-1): DAGVTQSPTHLIKTRGQQVTLRCSPISGHKSVSWYQQVLGQGPQFIFQYYEKEERGRGNFPDRFSARQFPNYSSELNVNALLLGDSALYLCASSLEGGRVTEQFFGPGTRLTVL.